The rows below give T cell receptor beta chains drawn from one sample of a study of blood T cell repertoires in COVID-19. The repertoire was sequenced with immunoSEQ multiplex PCR; TCRdb's copy has only in-frame clones and lacks some. The table lists some 270,000 clones, approximately 85% of them singletons. The specimen sequenced was PBMCs or T cells enriched from blood (not recorded which). The origin of the receptors is a woman in her forties or fifties with acute COVID-19. The CDR3 runs from the conserved cysteine through the conserved F or W. D genes are given only for firm matches. The size entry is marked missing in some rows and otherwise reads once, few, many or a size class.

v_call	clone_size	cdr3_length	d_call	j_call	cdr3_nt	cdr3_aa
TRBV2	few	13	TRBD1	TRBJ1-1	TGTGCCAGCAGTCCCGGGACAGGGATCGGAGCTTTCTTT	CASSPGTGIGAFF
TRBV9	-	16	TRBD1	TRBJ1-2	TGTGCCAGCAGCGCCGGACAGGTCCTAGCTAACTATGGCTACACCTTC	CASSAGQVLANYGYTF
TRBV30	-	13	TRBD1	TRBJ1-2	TGTGCCTGGAGTGCCCGGACAGGCAGCGGCTACACCTTC	CAWSARTGSGYTF
TRBV6-2/TRBV6-3	-	15	TRBD2	TRBJ2-7	TGTGCCAGCAGTTACGGAGCTAGCGGAGTTTACGAGCAGTACTTC	CASSYGASGVYEQYF
TRBV19	-	15	TRBD1	TRBJ1-1	TGTGCCAGTAGGACCGATGCACAGGGGCGCACTGAAGCTTTCTTT	CASRTDAQGRTEAFF
TRBV19	-	13	-	TRBJ1-1	TGTGCCAGTAGTAACAAAGTTGACACTGAAGCTTTCTTT	CASSNKVDTEAFF
TRBV19	-	15	-	TRBJ1-5	TGTGCCAGTAGTATAGAGGGCAGGGGATGGCAGCCCCAGCATTTT	CASSIEGRGWQPQHF
TRBV7-9	once	14	TRBD1	TRBJ2-1	TGTGCCAGCAGCTTAGGACAGGGGTGGGATGAGCAGTTCTTC	CASSLGQGWDEQFF
TRBV12-3/TRBV12-4	once	13	TRBD1	TRBJ1-3	TGTGCCAGCAGACAGGGGCCTCGAAACACCATATATTTT	CASRQGPRNTIYF
TRBV19	-	14	TRBD1	TRBJ1-2	TGTGCCAGTAGTACCAGGGGGCACCGGTATGGCTACACCTTC	CASSTRGHRYGYTF
TRBV6-2/TRBV6-3	-	12	-	TRBJ1-5	TGTGCCAGCAGTTACCCCTCCCAGCCCCAGCATTTT	CASSYPSQPQHF
TRBV6-2/TRBV6-3	-	13	-	TRBJ1-1	TGTGCCAGCAGCGACGGGGTTACCACTGAAGCTTTCTTT	CASSDGVTTEAFF
TRBV20-1	once	11	-	TRBJ1-1	TGCAGTGCCCATGCAGGGATTGAAGCTTTCTTT	CSAHAGIEAFF
TRBV7-8	-	14	-	TRBJ1-1	TGTGCCAGCAGCTTAGGGTGGAGTAACACTGAAGCTTTCTTT	CASSLGWSNTEAFF